This T cell receptor (beta chain) derives from a study of graft-versus-host responses after intestinal transplantation. The wider study: Recipients had multivisceral, liver-intestinal, or isolated intestinal transplants. Recipients uniformly received anti-thymocyte globulin induction, followed by tacrolimus and steroids for 2 to 4 years.

Assay: immunoSEQ multiplex PCR; the TCRdb copy retains only in-frame clones and omits some. The repertoire holds around 19,000 clones, approximately 39% seen once, with about 2% in the top ten. Whole-study results and caveats: Elevated graft-versus-host to host-versus-graft clonal ratios in allografts were recorded for patients with graft-donor T cell macrochimerism. Marrow from the recipient contained GvH clones, some of which had appeared first in ileum or blood.

The clonotype was recovered from a human patient who was an organ donor for intestinal transplantation. This material consisted of alloreactive CD4+ T cells from a mixed lymphocyte reaction culture, taken before transplantation. Described subset: CFSE-low proliferating T cells sorted from roughly 6-day pre-transplant mixed lymphocyte reaction (GvH or HvG direction).

The DNA for the CDR3 is TGTGCCAGCAGCTTAGTGGGGACTAGCGGACCCACAGATACGCAGTATTTT. It translates to CASSLVGTSGPTDTQYF. The chain links TRBV7-2 to TRBJ2-3, with TRBD2 identical over 11 bases. From germline, CDR1 is SGHTA and CDR2 FQGNSA. The CDR3 has 17 residues. V was pared by 1 base and J by 2 bases, with 5 bases of the junction left unmatched.